The clone carrying this T cell receptor beta chain was picked up one time. Seattle researchers signed up patients amid active infection and tracked them longitudinally. This sample is part of a study of blood T cell repertoires in COVID-19. For the study at large: Some COVID-19 samples were acute and others convalescent; all came from the United States, Italy and Spain. T cells, B-cell-depleted T cells, or PBMCs provided the cDNA or gDNA that served as material.

Methods used by the authors: Using reference gene primer amplification, nucleated cell counts were estimated. Profiled with immunoSEQ multiplex PCR; TCRdb holds only in-frame clones, not every one. That table gives V, J and clone size, and the DNA gave D and trimming. The table has 120,000 to 150,000 clones, 75% to 90% seen once. The CDR3 has 15 residues. J gave up 5 bases and V 1 base, and 8 bases lay outside the gene matches. CDR1 and CDR2 (germline): LNHDA, SQIVND (reference sequence). The V and J genes are TRBV19 and TRBJ2-7; 7 bases are a match to TRBD2. Sequenced material: peripheral blood. This receptor was obtained from a man younger than 35 with COVID-19, enrolled during active disease. The CDR3 coding sequence is TGTGCCAGTAGTATAGCTGCGGGAGTTCCCCACGAGCAGTACTTC. It is translated as CASSIAAGVPHEQYF. The variable domain in full, with the rest retrieved from reference TRBV19 and TRBJ2-7, is DGGITQSPKYLFRKEGQNVTLSCEQNLNHDAMYWYRQDPGQGLRLIYYSQIVNDFQKGDIAEGYSVSREKKESFPLTVTSAQKNPTAFYLCASSIAAGVPHEQYFGPGTRLTVT.